A selection of T cell receptor beta chains follows, all from one sample in a study of T-cell reconstitution after alpha-beta-depleted transplantation in children. MiXCR, applied by TCRdb to the PCR reads, yields one record per CDR3 protein. Among over 400,000 distinct CDR3 sequences listed, about an eighth were seen once. The source was PBMCs from the stem cell graft donor, collected from the stem cell graft. Source of these receptors: a human donor who donated a stem cell graft to a child with combined immunodeficiency. Each CDR3 is given without its conserved first and last residue. Each record gives: V gene, J gene, CDR3 protein.

>TRBV12-3/TRBV12-4|TRBJ1-4
ASSDTGTDEKLF
>TRBV10-3|TRBJ1-3
AISERTGLRGNTIY
>TRBV29-1|TRBJ1-2
SVGAGQVYGYT
>TRBV7-2|TRBJ2-7
ASSLAGPGNIPYEQY
>TRBV12-3/TRBV12-4|TRBJ1-1
ASRDLSEAF
>TRBV6-2/TRBV6-3|TRBJ2-7
ASSRTANAPYEQY
>TRBV4-1|TRBJ1-6
ASSQGGSYNSPLH
>TRBV15|TRBJ2-5
ATSSRQGGVETQY
>TRBV6-2/TRBV6-3|TRBJ2-5
ATWGGFQETQY
>TRBV25-1|TRBJ1-2
ASSESHTGVGYGYT
>TRBV29-1|TRBJ1-2
SVETLGSYGYT
>TRBV10-3|TRBJ2-1
AIGGAYNEQF
>TRBV3-1|TRBJ1-1
ASSSTMRTEAF
>TRBV7-2|TRBJ2-7
ASSLRQVSEQY
>TRBV6-2/TRBV6-3|TRBJ1-1
ASRWTVNTEAF
>TRBV7-9|TRBJ2-3
ASSPASVFPPWKDTDTQY
>TRBV5-1|TRBJ2-5
ASSGQGVSGTQY
>TRBV20-1|TRBJ2-1
SASTSGSEQF
>TRBV29-1|TRBJ2-2
SAYNTGELF
>TRBV4-1|TRBJ2-1
ASSQGLLAGGLTSSYNEQF
>TRBV5-1|TRBJ2-7
ASSLSGGSSYEQY
>TRBV7-2|TRBJ2-4
ASSLFQGNIQY